The 15 T cell receptor beta chains below were found in one sample sequenced in a study of blood T cell repertoires in COVID-19. Profiled with immunoSEQ multiplex PCR; TCRdb holds only in-frame clones, not every one. The sample has over 300,000 clones; roughly 90% are singletons. The sequenced sample consisted of PBMCs or T cells enriched from blood (not recorded which). Every receptor here comes from a woman aged 40 to 50 who had recovered from COVID-19.

This chain connects TRBV11-3 to TRBJ2-2, with TRBD2 matching 9 bases. CDR1 is SGHNT and CDR2 is YENEEA in the germline V gene. The CDR3 spans 16 residues. The trim removed 1 base at V and 3 bases at J, leaving 3 bases unmatched. CDR3 DNA sequence: TGTGCCAGCAGCTTAGCTAGCGGGGCCCACACCGGGGAGCTGTTTTTT. Translation gives CASSLASGAHTGELFF.

V is TRBV28 and J is TRBJ2-7; D is possibly TRBD1 (6 bases). V was cut by 7 bases and J by 1 base, with 17 bases left in between. Germline V gives CDR1 MDHEN, CDR2 SYDVKM. This CDR3 has 15 residues. The chain's CDR3 is CASKVGAVGSYEQYF. CDR3 DNA: TGTGCCAGCAAAGTGGGGGCGGTCGGTTCCTACGAGCAGTACTTC.

The chain couples TRBV27 to TRBJ1-2; D may be TRBD1 (6 bases). This CDR3 comprises 12 residues. Germline lookup yields CDR1 MNHEY and CDR2 SMNVEV (reference sequence). With 5 bases removed from V and 8 bases from J, the gap between germline ends came to 12 bases. The CDR3: CASSVTGSGYTF. CDR3 DNA: TGTGCCAGCAGTGTCACAGGGAGCGGCTACACCTTC.

This chain connects TRBV29-1 to TRBJ2-3, with 10 bases that match TRBD1. The CDR3 sequence is 14 residues long. After removal of 5 bases from V and 3 bases from J, the junction contained 5 bases not matched to a gene. Germline CDR1 is SQVTM and CDR2 is ANQGSEA. This CDR3 is CSVLGQGNTDTQYF. The CDR3 DNA sequence: TGCAGCGTTCTGGGACAGGGGAATACAGATACGCAGTATTTT.

This clone was detected only a few times. The chain has TRBV29-1 and TRBJ1-2; 9 nucleotides match TRBD1. This CDR3 has 13 residues. CDR1 is SQVTM and CDR2 is ANQGSEA in the germline V gene. The ends lost 6 bases at V and 6 bases at J; junction bases unmatched: 8. The CDR3 region is CSVLEQGANGYTF. CDR3 DNA sequence: TGCAGCGTCTTAGAACAGGGGGCTAATGGCTACACCTTC.

The chain uses TRBV7-9 and TRBJ2-3; TRBD1 aligns across 10 bases. V lost 7 bases and J lost 1; bases outside the gene matches: 5. CDR1 is SEHNR and CDR2 is FQNEAQ in the germline V gene (reference sequence). This CDR3 spans 15 amino acids. The CDR3 sequence: CASITGTGGTDTQYF. CDR3 DNA: TGTGCCAGCATCACCGGGACAGGGGGCACAGATACGCAGTATTTT.

J is TRBJ2-7 and V is TRBV19; 7 nucleotides line up with TRBD1. Losses at the gene ends were 8 bases for V and 2 bases for J; bases not matched to a gene: 6. CDR1 is LNHDA, CDR2 SQIVND, per germline (reference sequence). The CDR3 is made up of 13 amino acids. CDR3 loop: CASGTGVPYEQYF. CDR3 coding DNA: TGTGCCAGTGGTACAGGGGTCCCCTACGAGCAGTACTTC.

A single count supports this clone. This chain uses TRBV2 with TRBJ2-1; D is perhaps TRBD1 (6 bases). Trimming shortened V by 1 base and J by 7 bases, and 11 bases separated the two germline ends. This CDR3 has 14 amino acids. Germline CDR1 reads SNHLY; CDR2 reads FYNNEI. The CDR3 DNA follows: TGTGCCAGCAGTGAAGGGCAGGGGCGAAATGAGCAGTTCTTC. This sequence encodes CASSEGQGRNEQFF. The complete variable domain, with remaining parts taken from reference TRBV2 and TRBJ2-1, reads EPEVTQTPSHQVTQMGQEVILRCVPISNHLYFYWYRQILGQKVEFLVSFYNNEISEKSEIFDDQFSVERPDGSNFTLKIRSTKLEDSAMYFCASSEGQGRNEQFFGPGTRLTVL.

The chain employs TRBV27 and TRBJ1-5; D call uncertain. This CDR3 has 15 amino acids. Germline V gene lookup returns CDR1 MNHEY and CDR2 SMNVEV (reference sequence). The V and J ends lost 0 bases and 2 bases respectively, with 8 bases between them. The CDR3: CASSLSPRGNQPQHF. The DNA of the CDR3 is TGTGCCAGCAGTTTATCCCCGAGAGGCAATCAGCCCCAGCATTTT.

The chain carries TRBV30 and TRBJ2-3; 11 positions agree with TRBD2. V trimming: 8 bases; J trimming: 6 bases; junction bases outside the gene matches: 10. The CDR3 length is 14 residues. Germline V gene sequence: CDR1 GTSNPN, CDR2 SVGIG (reference sequence). This chain's CDR3 is CAHSGRALGDTQYF. In nucleotides, the CDR3 is TGTGCCCATAGCGGGAGGGCCTTAGGGGATACGCAGTATTTT.

This sequence joins TRBV18 and TRBJ2-2, with unresolved D. V lost 2 bases and J lost 5, with 12 bases in between. The germline V gene encodes CDR1 KGHSH and CDR2 LQKENI. The CDR3 runs to 15 residues. This CDR3 is CASSPLVQTTGELFF. CDR3 coding DNA: TGTGCCAGCTCACCATTAGTTCAGACTACCGGGGAGCTGTTTTTT.

The chain employs TRBV27 and TRBJ2-1, with 10 nucleotides matching TRBD2. Germline CDR1 and CDR2: MNHEY and SMNVEV (reference sequence). The CDR3 contains 17 residues. The V and J ends lost 1 base and 2 bases, in that order; junction bases with no gene match: 5. CDR3 sequence (DNA): TGTGCCAGCAGTTTATATCTAGCGGGAGACCCCTACAATGAGCAGTTCTTC. Amino acids: CASSLYLAGDPYNEQFF.

This clone was counted once. This chain links TRBV7-9 with TRBJ1-1; no clear D gene. Trimming stripped 2 bases from V and 7 bases from J, with 11 bases between. CDR1 is SEHNR and CDR2 is FQNEAQ in the germline V gene (reference sequence). This CDR3 is built from 13 residues. CDR3 bases: TGTGCCAGCAGCTTACGAGACATGGATGAAGCTTTCTTT. This gives the protein CASSLRDMDEAFF.

This clone was found once. The chain carries TRBV16 and TRBJ1-1; TRBD1 might be the D (5 bases). The CDR3 has 15 residues. V lost 0 bases and J lost 5, with 13 bases in between. Germline V gene lookup returns CDR1 KGHSY and CDR2 FQNENV. CDR3 in DNA: TGTGCCAGCAGCCAATCTGGAGGGGAGGGGACTGAAGCTTTCTTT. This gives the protein CASSQSGGEGTEAFF.

The chain carries TRBV19 and TRBJ1-4, with D tentatively TRBD1 (5 bases). This CDR3 region has 14 residues. V gave up 7 bases and J gave up 7 bases, with 16 bases separating them. Germline CDR1 LNHDA, CDR2 SQIVND (reference sequence). CDR3 DNA sequence: TGTGCCAGTAAATATGGGGGGGATAGTGAAAAACTGTTTTTT. It codes for CASKYGGDSEKLFF.